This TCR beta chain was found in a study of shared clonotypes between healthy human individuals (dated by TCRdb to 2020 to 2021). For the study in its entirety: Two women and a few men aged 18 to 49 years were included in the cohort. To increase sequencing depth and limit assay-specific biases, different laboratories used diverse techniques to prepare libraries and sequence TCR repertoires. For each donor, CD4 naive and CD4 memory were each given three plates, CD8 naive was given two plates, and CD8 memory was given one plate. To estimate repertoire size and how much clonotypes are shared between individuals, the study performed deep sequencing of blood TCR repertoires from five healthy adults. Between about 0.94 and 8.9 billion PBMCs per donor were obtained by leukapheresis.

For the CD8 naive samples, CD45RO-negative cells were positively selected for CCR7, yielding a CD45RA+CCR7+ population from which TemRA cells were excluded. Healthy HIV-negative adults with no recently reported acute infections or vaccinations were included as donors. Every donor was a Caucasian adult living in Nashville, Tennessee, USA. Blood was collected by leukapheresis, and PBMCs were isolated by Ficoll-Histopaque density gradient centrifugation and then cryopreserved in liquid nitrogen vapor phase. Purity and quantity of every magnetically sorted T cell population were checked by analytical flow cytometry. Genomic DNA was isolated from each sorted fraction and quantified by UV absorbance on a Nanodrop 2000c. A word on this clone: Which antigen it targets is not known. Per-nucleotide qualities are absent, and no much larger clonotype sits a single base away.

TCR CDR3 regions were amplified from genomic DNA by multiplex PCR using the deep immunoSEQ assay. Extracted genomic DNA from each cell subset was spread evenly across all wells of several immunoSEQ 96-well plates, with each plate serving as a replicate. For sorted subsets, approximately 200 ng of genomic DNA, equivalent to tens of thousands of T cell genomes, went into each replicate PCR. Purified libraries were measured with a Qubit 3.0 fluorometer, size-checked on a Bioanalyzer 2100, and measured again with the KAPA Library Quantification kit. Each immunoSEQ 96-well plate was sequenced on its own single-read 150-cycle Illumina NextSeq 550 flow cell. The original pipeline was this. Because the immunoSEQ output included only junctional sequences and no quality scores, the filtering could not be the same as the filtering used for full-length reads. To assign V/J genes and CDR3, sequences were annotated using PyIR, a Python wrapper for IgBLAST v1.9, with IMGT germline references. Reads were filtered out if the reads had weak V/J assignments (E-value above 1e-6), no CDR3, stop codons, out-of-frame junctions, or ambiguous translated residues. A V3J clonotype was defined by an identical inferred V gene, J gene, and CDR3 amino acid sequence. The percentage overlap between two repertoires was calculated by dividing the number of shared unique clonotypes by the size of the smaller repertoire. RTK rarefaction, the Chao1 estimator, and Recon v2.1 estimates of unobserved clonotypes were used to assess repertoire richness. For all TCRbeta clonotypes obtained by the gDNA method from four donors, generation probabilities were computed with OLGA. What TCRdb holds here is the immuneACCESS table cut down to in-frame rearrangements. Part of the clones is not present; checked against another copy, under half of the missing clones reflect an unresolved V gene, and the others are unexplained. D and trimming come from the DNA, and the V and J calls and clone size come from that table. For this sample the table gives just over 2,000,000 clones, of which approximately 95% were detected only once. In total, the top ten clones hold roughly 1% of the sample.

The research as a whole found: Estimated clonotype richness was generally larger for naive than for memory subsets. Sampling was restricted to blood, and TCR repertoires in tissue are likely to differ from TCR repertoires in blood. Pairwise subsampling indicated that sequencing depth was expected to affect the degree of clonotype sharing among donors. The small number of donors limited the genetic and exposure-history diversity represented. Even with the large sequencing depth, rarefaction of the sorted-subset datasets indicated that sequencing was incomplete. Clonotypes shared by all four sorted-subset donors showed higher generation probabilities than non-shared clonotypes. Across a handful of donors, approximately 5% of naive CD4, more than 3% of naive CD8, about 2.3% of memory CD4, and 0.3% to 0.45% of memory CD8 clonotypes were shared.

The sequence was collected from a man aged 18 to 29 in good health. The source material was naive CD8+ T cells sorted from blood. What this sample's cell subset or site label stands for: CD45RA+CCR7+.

The CDR3 protein is CASSETGQVFSGNTIYF. The nucleotides read TGTGCCAGCAGCGAGACGGGACAGGTATTCTCTGGAAACACCATATATTTT. The chain employs TRBV9 and TRBJ1-3; 8 bases in between match TRBD1. V lost 3 bases and J lost 0 bases, and the count of bases not matched to a germline gene is 8. Measured from the cysteine to the phenylalanine, the CDR3 is 17 residues long. Here the CDR3 DNA is all that survives: 51 bases in frame from base 1. CDR1 and CDR2 were assigned from the germline V gene as SGDLS and YYNGEE.